A selection of T cell receptor beta chains follows, all from one sample in a study of blood T cell repertoires in COVID-19. This table comes from immunoSEQ multiplex PCR, and its TCRdb copy is limited to in-frame clones, with some not included. The sample lists tens of thousands of clones; about 85% were seen once. Specimen: peripheral blood. These TCRs come from a human donor in a cohort sampled during active COVID-19. Both conserved end residues are trimmed from each CDR3. D genes are given only for firm matches.

CDR3: ATLPGGMNNEQF
J: TRBJ2-1
V: TRBV10-3
D: .

CDR3: ASRADRASNQPQH
J: TRBJ1-5
V: TRBV2
D: TRBD1

CDR3: ASDRGPGNTIY
J: TRBJ1-3
V: TRBV12-3/TRBV12-4
D: TRBD1

CDR3: ASSEKTGAGELF
J: TRBJ2-2
V: TRBV18
D: TRBD1

CDR3: ASSPRQDDSYNEQF
J: TRBJ2-1
V: TRBV5-1
D: .

CDR3: ASSSTGTAFYGYT
J: TRBJ1-2
V: TRBV28
D: TRBD1

CDR3: ASSPQGGQGYT
J: TRBJ1-2
V: TRBV12-3/TRBV12-4
D: TRBD1

CDR3: ASSRIMGLYEQY
J: TRBJ2-7
V: TRBV19
D: .

CDR3: ASSLERGGELF
J: TRBJ2-2
V: TRBV7-8
D: .

CDR3: ASSIWTTNTEAF
J: TRBJ1-1
V: TRBV19
D: .

CDR3: ASSLAPRLGDGYT
J: TRBJ1-2
V: TRBV5-1
D: .

CDR3: ASSESLGGVSEQY
J: TRBJ2-7
V: TRBV25-1
D: .

CDR3: ASSQGAARGPQPQH
J: TRBJ1-5
V: TRBV4-1
D: TRBD1

CDR3: ASSLAGGTGTDTQY
J: TRBJ2-3
V: TRBV7-3
D: TRBD1

CDR3: ASSKFRATGELF
J: TRBJ2-2
V: TRBV19
D: .

CDR3: ASSLVAGGRETQY
J: TRBJ2-5
V: TRBV7-6
D: TRBD2

CDR3: ASSLTSTGQGSGELF
J: TRBJ2-2
V: TRBV7-3
D: TRBD1

CDR3: ASSSRQGRIGGNTIY
J: TRBJ1-3
V: TRBV5-8
D: TRBD1

CDR3: ATSGGFTQY
J: TRBJ2-3
V: TRBV15
D: .

CDR3: ASTPRHSYEQY
J: TRBJ2-7
V: TRBV7-8
D: .

CDR3: ASSSRDRVMAGELF
J: TRBJ2-2
V: TRBV11-3
D: TRBD1

CDR3: ASSMDRGNEQF
J: TRBJ2-1
V: TRBV19
D: TRBD1

CDR3: ASGRAGEGEETQY
J: TRBJ2-5
V: TRBV19
D: TRBD2

CDR3: ASSVGDYYGNEQF
J: TRBJ2-1
V: TRBV9
D: TRBD2

CDR3: ASSLTGGSTNEKLF
J: TRBJ1-4
V: TRBV28
D: TRBD1

CDR3: ASSILAGQETQY
J: TRBJ2-5
V: TRBV7-7
D: TRBD2

CDR3: ASRKEGAHITYGYT
J: TRBJ1-2
V: TRBV2
D: TRBD1

CDR3: ASSSGQGGYGYT
J: TRBJ1-2
V: TRBV7-6
D: TRBD1

CDR3: ASSSVAGAYEQY
J: TRBJ2-7
V: TRBV3-1/TRBV3-2
D: TRBD2

CDR3: ATADRDRGNQPQH
J: TRBJ1-5
V: TRBV19
D: TRBD1

CDR3: AWKKGPGLRTGELF
J: TRBJ2-2
V: TRBV30
D: TRBD2

CDR3: ASSEAGGTEAF
J: TRBJ1-1
V: TRBV2
D: .

CDR3: ASSRQVYSNQPQH
J: TRBJ1-5
V: TRBV6-6
D: .

CDR3: ASSLFLADNEQF
J: TRBJ2-1
V: TRBV5-5
D: TRBD2

CDR3: ASGRTGNYEQY
J: TRBJ2-7
V: TRBV2
D: TRBD1

CDR3: ASSPREAKGEKLF
J: TRBJ1-4
V: TRBV18
D: .

CDR3: ASSQVAGAYEQY
J: TRBJ2-7
V: TRBV14
D: TRBD2

CDR3: ASSLEGVGTGELF
J: TRBJ2-2
V: TRBV5-1
D: .

CDR3: ASSREEITEAF
J: TRBJ1-1
V: TRBV7-2
D: .

CDR3: ASSPPPGNTEAF
J: TRBJ1-1
V: TRBV3-1/TRBV3-2
D: .

CDR3: ASSGGTPGANYGYT
J: TRBJ1-2
V: TRBV5-1
D: .

CDR3: ASSDRGQGAGQPQH
J: TRBJ1-5
V: TRBV6-1
D: TRBD1

CDR3: ASSLPLQQGAGYGYT
J: TRBJ1-2
V: TRBV7-9
D: TRBD1

CDR3: ASSRRSGGVSEQY
J: TRBJ2-7
V: TRBV3-1/TRBV3-2
D: TRBD2

CDR3: ASSLTEGYNEQF
J: TRBJ2-1
V: TRBV27
D: .

CDR3: ASSLLTSGGPIEY
J: TRBJ2-3
V: TRBV7-2
D: TRBD2

CDR3: ASSYSNAKYTGELF
J: TRBJ2-2
V: TRBV6-6
D: .

CDR3: ASSPYGQGNNNYGYT
J: TRBJ1-2
V: TRBV18
D: TRBD1

CDR3: ASRTGTRQY
J: TRBJ2-3
V: TRBV6-5
D: TRBD2

CDR3: ASSLPRGPPGLSAKNIQY
J: TRBJ2-4
V: TRBV23-1
D: TRBD1